The sequence of this T cell receptor (beta chain) was determined in a study of T cells in Graves' hyperthyroidism and ophthalmopathy. Notes on the study in general: Most thyroid-expanded clonotypes above 0.001 were also found in blood.

This clonotype was seen repeatedly, ten times or more. Its specificity is unknown. Over 18 months, lack of ophthalmopathy progression marked Graves' hyperthyroidism as stable. The study enrolled patients aged 18 to 65 with newly diagnosed hyperthyroidism of under 2 months' duration. Lactation, pregnancy, other autoimmune disease or uncontrolled infection excluded patients. Per the germline V gene, CDR1 is GTSNPN and CDR2 is SVGIG (reference sequence). This CDR3 is 14 amino acids long. The trim removed 2 bases at V and 4 bases at J, leaving 6 bases unmatched. RNA transcripts gave rise to amplified TCR beta CDR3 regions. TCR CDR3 regions were first amplified by RT-PCR with HTBI primers. In TCRdb, the multiplex PCR reads were re-called with MiXCR into one record per CDR3 protein. The data hold around 690,000 distinct CDR3 sequences, with 15% to 20% observed a single time.

The source material was blood. The chain is built from TRBV30 and TRBJ1-1, with 8 nucleotides matching TRBD1. The sequence came from a man aged 50 to 59 with Graves' hyperthyroidism. CDR3 sequence: CAWSNKDRVTEAFF. CDR3 sequence (DNA): TGTGCCTGGAGTAACAAGGACAGGGTCACTGAAGCTTTCTTT.